This passage covers 30 T cell receptor beta chains from one sample sequenced in a study of blood T cell repertoires in COVID-19. The data were produced by immunoSEQ multiplex PCR, yet TCRdb's version contains in-frame clones alone and is incomplete. The data contain about 490,000 clones, roughly 88% of them singletons. The material sequenced was peripheral blood. Every receptor here comes from a human donor in a cohort sampled during active COVID-19.

The chain recombines TRBV7-3 with TRBJ2-3; 11 bases agree with TRBD2. Germline loops: CDR1 SGHTA, CDR2 FQGTGA. There are 15 residues in the CDR3. With 1 base clipped from V and 4 bases from J, the junction kept 1 base outside the gene matches. The CDR3 region is CASSLIAGGPDTQYF. The CDR3 bases are TGTGCCAGCAGCTTAATAGCGGGAGGGCCAGATACGCAGTATTTT.

This chain connects TRBV11-2 to TRBJ2-6, with D maybe TRBD1 (6 bases). CDR3 length equals 16 residues. V was clipped by 4 bases and J by 1 base, with 11 bases between them. Germline CDR1 SGHAT, CDR2 FQNNGV. CDR3 protein: CASSSGTLSGANVLTF. CDR3 coding DNA: TGTGCCAGCAGCTCCGGGACACTATCTGGGGCCAACGTCCTGACTTTC.

V gene TRBV7-3 combines with J gene TRBJ1-1; 7 nucleotides match TRBD1. The CDR3 consists of 15 residues. V shed 2 bases and J 2 bases; nucleotides not matched to a gene: 5. CDR1 is SGHTA and CDR2 is FQGTGA in the germline V gene. CDR3 sequence reads: CASSLGGTANTEAFF. The DNA for the CDR3 is TGTGCCAGCAGCTTAGGCGGGACAGCCAACACTGAAGCTTTCTTT.

This chain links TRBV28 with TRBJ2-7, with TRBD2 matching 8 bases. The CDR3 loop spans 18 amino acids. Unmatched junction bases numbered 16, after V lost 6 bases and J lost 0 bases. Per the germline V gene, CDR1 is MDHEN and CDR2 is SYDVKM. In DNA, the CDR3 is TGTGCCAGCAGCCTACCGGGAGGAGCGGGAGTGTCCTCCTACGAGCAGTACTTC. It translates to CASSLPGGAGVSSYEQYF.

The chain links TRBV6-5 to TRBJ1-2; 8 nucleotides line up with TRBD1. The germline CDR1 and CDR2 sequences are MNHEY and SVGAGI. V shed 4 bases, J shed 9 bases, and the junction held 7 bases outside the gene matches. This CDR3 comprises 13 residues. In DNA, the CDR3 is TGTGCCAGCAGTTTATGGACAGGGAGCCGCTACACCTTC. Its translation: CASSLWTGSRYTF.

The chain carries TRBV18 and TRBJ2-1, with TRBD1 matching 10 bases. The J segment lost 4 bases and the V segment lost 0 bases, leaving 3 bases of the junction unmatched. Germline CDR1 reads KGHSH; CDR2 reads LQKENI. This CDR3 is 16 amino acids long. CDR3 in DNA: TGTGCCAGCTCACCACCGGGGACAGGGGTTTACAATGAGCAGTTCTTC. Residues: CASSPPGTGVYNEQFF.

The rearrangement links TRBV29-1 to TRBJ2-7, with a possible D match to TRBD1 (5 bases). CDR1 SQVTM and CDR2 ANQGSEA come from the germline V gene. Trimming took 4 bases from V and 2 from J, leaving 15 bases between them. The CDR3 length is 14 residues. CDR3 sequence reads: CSVAGLDRTYEQYF. The DNA of the CDR3 is TGCAGCGTTGCGGGCTTAGACAGAACCTACGAGCAGTACTTC.

V gene TRBV29-1 combines with J gene TRBJ2-5, with 8 bases lining up with TRBD1. Trimming removed 2 bases from V and 1 base from J; junction bases left unmatched: 6. This CDR3 region has 15 residues. CDR1 and CDR2 (germline): SQVTM, ANQGSEA. CDR3 residues: CSVETGTGFQETQYF. The CDR3 DNA is TGCAGCGTTGAAACAGGGACAGGCTTCCAAGAGACCCAGTACTTC.

V is TRBV11-2 and J is TRBJ2-3; possibly TRBD1 for D (5 bases). The germline V gene has CDR1 SGHAT and CDR2 FQNNGV. The CDR3 sequence is 16 residues long. Trimming removed 2 bases at V and 1 base at J, with 13 bases between. The CDR3 nucleotides read TGTGCCAGCAGCTTATATTCCAGGGCCCGCACAGATACGCAGTATTTT. Its translation: CASSLYSRARTDTQYF.

The chain combines TRBV25-1 with TRBJ2-3; D might be TRBD2 (5 bases). The CDR3 totals 12 residues. From germline, CDR1 is MGHDK and CDR2 SYGVNS. With 7 bases removed from V and 6 bases from J, the gap between germline ends came to 11 bases. CDR3 residues: CASTGRGDTQYF. CDR3 nucleotides: TGTGCCAGCACCGGACGAGGGGATACGCAGTATTTT. Combining the CDR3 with reference TRBV25-1 and TRBJ2-3 gives the whole variable domain EADIYQTPRYLVIGTGKKITLECSQTMGHDKMYWYQQDPGMELHLIHYSYGVNSTEKGDLSSESTVSRIRTEHFPLTLESARPSHTSQYLCASTGRGDTQYFGPGTRLTVL.

The rearrangement joins TRBV5-6 to TRBJ1-1; D gene ambiguous. The CDR3 has 14 residues. V was clipped by 1 base and J by 0 bases, with 7 bases between them. Germline loops: CDR1 SGHDT, CDR2 YYEEEE. Written as DNA, the CDR3 is TGTGCCAGCAGCTTGATCACGGTGAACACTGAAGCTTTCTTT. Translated: CASSLITVNTEAFF. Drawing the rest from reference TRBV5-6 and TRBJ1-1, the complete variable domain is DAGVTQSPTHLIKTRGQQVTLRCSPKSGHDTVSWYQQALGQGPQFIFQYYEEEERQRGNFPDRFSGHQFPNYSSELNVNALLLGDSALYLCASSLITVNTEAFFGQGTRLTVV.

This chain's CDR3 is CASSRTSGSPYEQYF. The CDR3 bases are TGTGCCAGCAGCCGCACTAGCGGTTCTCCCTACGAGCAGTACTTC. The chain couples TRBV9 to TRBJ2-7, with 8 positions matching TRBD2. The J segment lost 2 bases and the V segment lost 4 bases, leaving 8 bases of the junction unmatched. There are 15 residues in the CDR3. CDR1 and CDR2 from the germline V gene are SGDLS and YYNGEE.

This CDR3 reads CASLRSFHSNQPQHF. In DNA, the CDR3 is TGTGCCAGCTTAAGGAGCTTCCATAGCAATCAGCCCCAGCATTTT. The V and J genes are TRBV28 and TRBJ1-5; unclear D gene. The CDR3 runs 15 residues. In germline, CDR1 is MDHEN, CDR2 SYDVKM. The ends were cut back, 8 bases at V and 0 bases at J, with 14 bases in the middle. Full variable domain (missing parts from reference TRBV28 and TRBJ1-5): DVKVTQSSRYLVKRTGEKVFLECVQDMDHENMFWYRQDPGLGLRLIYFSYDVKMKEKGDIPEGYSVSREKKERFSLILESASTNQTSMYLCASLRSFHSNQPQHFGDGTRLSIL.

The rearrangement links TRBV25-1 to TRBJ1-4, with a possible D match to TRBD1 (6 bases). Between the trimmed V and J ends, which lost 4 bases and 6 bases, there was a span of 12 bases. The V gene's germline CDR1 is MGHDK and CDR2 SYGVNS. The CDR3 loop spans 14 amino acids. The CDR3 spells CASSGGTLDEKLFF. The CDR3 region has the DNA TGTGCCAGCAGTGGAGGGACATTAGATGAAAAACTGTTTTTT.

The chain combines TRBV27 with TRBJ1-1; no firm D call. CDR1 is MNHEY, CDR2 SMNVEV, per germline (reference sequence). The CDR3 contains 15 residues. V gave up 0 bases and J gave up 0 bases, with 8 bases separating them. The CDR3 here is CASSLSNRMNTEAFF. For the CDR3, the DNA is TGTGCCAGCAGTTTATCAAACAGAATGAACACTGAAGCTTTCTTT.

This clone was detected once. J is TRBJ1-1 and V is TRBV6-5; 7 positions match TRBD1. V shed 7 bases, J shed 0 bases, and the junction held 5 bases outside the gene matches. CDR3 length equals 14 residues. Germline lookup yields CDR1 MNHEY and CDR2 SVGAGI. CDR3 sequence: CASNRQGLNTEAFF. The DNA of the CDR3 is TGTGCCAGCAACCGACAGGGACTGAACACTGAAGCTTTCTTT.

As regards this clone: The sample carries other DNA sequences with the same CDR3. The chain links TRBV5-1 to TRBJ2-5; 11 nucleotides agree with TRBD2. The germline gives CDR1 SGHRS, CDR2 YFSETQ. The CDR3 is 16 residues long. V trimming: 2 bases; J trimming: 5 bases; junction bases outside the gene matches: 8. CDR3 bases: TGCGCCAGCAGCTTTGGGACTAGCGGTCGGGTTGAGACCCAGTACTTC. This codes for CASSFGTSGRVETQYF.

The chain has TRBV5-6 and TRBJ1-5; 8 nucleotides match TRBD1. The germline CDR1 and CDR2 sequences are SGHDT and YYEEEE. Trimming at V came to 2 bases and at J to 0 bases, leaving 7 bases not matched to a gene. This CDR3 comprises 17 residues. The CDR3 bases are TGTGCCAGCAGCTTTAAGTCAGGGGGCGGTAGCAATCAGCCCCAGCATTTT. It yields the protein CASSFKSGGGSNQPQHF.

This chain uses TRBV10-3 with TRBJ2-1; D remains unclear. Per the germline V gene, CDR1 is ENHRY and CDR2 is SYGVKD. V lost 7 bases and J lost 6, with 16 bases in between. CDR3 length equals 14 residues. CDR3 loop: CAINLGDSRNEQFF. CDR3 coding DNA: TGTGCCATCAACTTAGGTGATAGCCGCAATGAGCAGTTCTTC.

This clone has more than one count but fewer than ten. The V and J genes are TRBV4-2 and TRBJ1-2; D perhaps matches TRBD1 (5 bases). The V gene's germline CDR1 is LGHNA and CDR2 YNFKEQ. This CDR3 comprises 15 residues. Trimming stripped 4 bases from V and 2 bases from J, with 14 bases between. CDR3 in amino acids: CASSPYSGPNYGYTF. CDR3 coding DNA: TGTGCCAGCAGCCCCTACTCAGGGCCCAACTATGGCTACACCTTC.

This chain links TRBV6-5 with TRBJ2-3; tentative D call: TRBD1 (5 bases). CDR1 and CDR2 from the germline V gene are MNHEY and SVGAGI. CDR3 size: 14 residues. V was trimmed by 2 bases and J by 2 bases, leaving 8 bases between them. The CDR3 DNA is TGTGCCAGCAGTTACAAGGGGCCCACAGATACGCAGTATTTT. This gives the protein CASSYKGPTDTQYF.

The genes are TRBV7-2 and TRBJ2-2; the match to TRBD1 covers 7 bases. J gave up 11 bases and V 1 base, and 4 bases lay outside the gene matches. This CDR3 has 13 amino acids. The germline V gene encodes CDR1 SGHTA and CDR2 FQGNSA. CDR3 coding DNA: TGTGCCAGCAGCTTAGTGAGACAGGGCGAGCTGTTTTTT. Translating it yields CASSLVRQGELFF.

The J gene is TRBJ1-1, the V gene TRBV19; a weak D match, TRBD1 (6 bases). The germline gives CDR1 LNHDA, CDR2 SQIVND (reference sequence). V shed 3 bases and J shed 4 bases, with 9 bases lying between them. This CDR3 contains 13 residues. In DNA, the CDR3 is TGTGCCAGTAGTATTTCAGGGGCCACTGAAGCTTTCTTT. It specifies CASSISGATEAFF.

This sequence joins TRBV10-3 and TRBJ1-6, with 7 bases lining up with TRBD1. This CDR3 is 14 amino acids long. The germline gives CDR1 ENHRY, CDR2 SYGVKD. V shed 9 bases, J shed 7 bases, and the junction held 9 bases outside the gene matches. The CDR3: CAIAPGTANSPLHF. The DNA for the CDR3 is TGTGCCATTGCGCCGGGGACAGCAAATTCACCCCTCCACTTT.

This chain uses TRBV7-9 with TRBJ1-1, with D perhaps TRBD1 (6 bases). V lost 2 bases to trimming and J lost 4 bases, with 20 bases between them. Germline V gene data show CDR1 as SEHNR and CDR2 as FQNEAQ (reference sequence). This CDR3 comprises 17 residues. In DNA, the CDR3 is TGTGCCAGCAGCTTACGGGCTGGCAGGGGTTGGACCACTGAAGCTTTCTTT. Translating it yields CASSLRAGRGWTTEAFF.

The V and J genes are TRBV3-1 (or the pseudogene TRBV3-2) and TRBJ1-2; the match to TRBD1 covers 9 bases. Germline values: CDR1 LGHDT, CDR2 YNNKEL (reference sequence). V dropped 4 bases and J dropped 7; count of bases not matched to a gene: 4. The CDR3 contains 13 residues. In DNA, the CDR3 is TGTGCCAGCAGCCGGTTGACAGGGGGTGGCTACACCTTC. It yields the protein CASSRLTGGGYTF.

The chain employs TRBV30 and TRBJ2-1; D gene uncertain. This CDR3 comprises 11 residues. Per germline, CDR1 GTSNPN and CDR2 SVGIG (reference sequence). Deletions cut 1 base from V and 10 bases from J, with 8 bases between. The CDR3 is CAWSGPGEQFF. CDR3 bases: TGTGCCTGGAGTGGGCCCGGGGAGCAGTTCTTC.

This chain links TRBV7-9 with TRBJ1-1; 12 bases align to TRBD1. Germline lookup yields CDR1 SEHNR and CDR2 FQNEAQ (reference sequence). The CDR3 spans 17 residues. The V and J ends lost 2 bases and 7 bases, in that order; junction bases with no gene match: 11. The DNA of the CDR3 is TGTGCCAGCAGCTTACTGGGACCGGGACAGGGGGCGGGTGAAGCTTTCTTT. The encoded protein is CASSLLGPGQGAGEAFF.

The chain carries TRBV5-1 and TRBJ2-1, with D maybe TRBD1 (6 bases). The CDR3 loop spans 16 amino acids. Trimming shortened V by 4 bases and J by 3 bases, and 17 bases separated the two germline ends. From germline, CDR1 is SGHRS and CDR2 YFSETQ. The CDR3 sequence is CASSTGIDTNYNEQFF. The CDR3 region has the DNA TGCGCCAGCAGCACAGGGATAGATACCAACTACAATGAGCAGTTCTTC.

The rearrangement uses TRBV29-1 and TRBJ1-2; 7 bases match TRBD1. CDR3 size: 13 residues. Germline V gene lookup returns CDR1 SQVTM and CDR2 ANQGSEA. Germline trimming cut 7 bases from V and 7 bases from J; bases unmatched to any gene: 12. CDR3 nucleotide sequence: TGCAGCGCCCCAAAGCAAGACAGGGTTGGCTACACCTTC. Amino acid sequence: CSAPKQDRVGYTF.